This T cell receptor beta chain was sequenced during a study of T cells after posttransplantation cyclophosphamide. Whole-study findings and limits: After PTCy, TRB diversity resembled that of CNI/methotrexate controls.

The CDR3 is 17 amino acids. CDR1 is LNHDA, CDR2 SQIVND, per germline (reference sequence). V was clipped by 5 bases and J by 1 base, with 17 bases between them. As concerns this clone: Its cognate antigen is unknown.

The naive gate required viable CD3+CD4+ or CD3+CD8+ cells with CCR7+CD45RA+CD45RO-CD95-CD27+CD28+ phenotype. This table comes from immunoSEQ multiplex PCR, and its TCRdb copy is limited to in-frame clones, with some not included. The sample includes 25,000 to 40,000 clones, 75% to 95% of them seen just once. Specimen: naive CD4+ T cells sorted from blood. The sequence came from a man between 25 and 39 years old in good health and a related stem cell transplant donor. V and J are TRBV19 and TRBJ2-2; D uncertain. The CDR3 loop reads CASSPRDLILNTGELFF. The CDR3 DNA sequence: TGTGCCAGTAGTCCCCGAGACTTGATCCTGAACACCGGGGAGCTGTTTTTT.